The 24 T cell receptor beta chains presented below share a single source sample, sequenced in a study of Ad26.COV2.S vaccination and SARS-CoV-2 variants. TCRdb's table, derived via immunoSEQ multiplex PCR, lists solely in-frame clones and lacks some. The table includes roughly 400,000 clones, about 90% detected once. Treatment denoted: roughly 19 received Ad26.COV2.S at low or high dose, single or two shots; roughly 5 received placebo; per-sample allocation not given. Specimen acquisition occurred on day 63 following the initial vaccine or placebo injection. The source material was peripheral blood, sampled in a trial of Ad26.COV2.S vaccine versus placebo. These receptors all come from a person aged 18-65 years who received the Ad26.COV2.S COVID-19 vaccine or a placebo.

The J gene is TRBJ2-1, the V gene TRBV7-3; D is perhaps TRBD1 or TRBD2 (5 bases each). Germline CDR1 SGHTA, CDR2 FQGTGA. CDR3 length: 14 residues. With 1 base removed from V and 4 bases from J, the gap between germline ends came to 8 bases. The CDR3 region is CASSLRGRYNEQFF. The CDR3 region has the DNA TGTGCCAGCAGCTTAAGGGGGAGATACAATGAGCAGTTCTTC.

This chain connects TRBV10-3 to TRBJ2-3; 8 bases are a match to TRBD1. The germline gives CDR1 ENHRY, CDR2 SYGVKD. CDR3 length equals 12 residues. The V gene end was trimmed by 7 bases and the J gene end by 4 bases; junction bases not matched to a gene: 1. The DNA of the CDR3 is TGTGCCATCACACAGGGGGCAGATACGCAGTATTTT. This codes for CAITQGADTQYF.

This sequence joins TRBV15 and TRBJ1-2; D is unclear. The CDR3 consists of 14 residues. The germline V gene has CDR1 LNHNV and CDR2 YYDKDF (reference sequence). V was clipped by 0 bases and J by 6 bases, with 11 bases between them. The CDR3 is CATSRDGLRHGYTF. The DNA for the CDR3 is TGTGCCACCAGCAGAGATGGGCTTAGGCATGGCTACACCTTC.

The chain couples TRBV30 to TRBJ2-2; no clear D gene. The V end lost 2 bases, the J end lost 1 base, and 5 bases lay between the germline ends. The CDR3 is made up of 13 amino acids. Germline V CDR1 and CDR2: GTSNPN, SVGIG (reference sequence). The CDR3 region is CAWSSGNTGELFF. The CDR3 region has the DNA TGTGCCTGGAGTTCAGGGAACACCGGGGAGCTGTTTTTT.

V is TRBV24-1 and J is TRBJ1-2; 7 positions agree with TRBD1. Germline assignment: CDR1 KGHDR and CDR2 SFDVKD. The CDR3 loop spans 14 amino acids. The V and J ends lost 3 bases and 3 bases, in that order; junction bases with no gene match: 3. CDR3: CATSDIGQDYGYTF. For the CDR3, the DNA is TGTGCCACCAGTGATATTGGACAGGACTATGGCTACACCTTC.

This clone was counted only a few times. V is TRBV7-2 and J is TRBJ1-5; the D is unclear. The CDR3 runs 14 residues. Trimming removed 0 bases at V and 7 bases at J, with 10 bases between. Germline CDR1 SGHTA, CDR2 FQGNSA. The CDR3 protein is CASSLALGEQPQHF. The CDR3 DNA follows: TGTGCCAGCAGCTTAGCGCTTGGAGAGCAGCCCCAGCATTTT.

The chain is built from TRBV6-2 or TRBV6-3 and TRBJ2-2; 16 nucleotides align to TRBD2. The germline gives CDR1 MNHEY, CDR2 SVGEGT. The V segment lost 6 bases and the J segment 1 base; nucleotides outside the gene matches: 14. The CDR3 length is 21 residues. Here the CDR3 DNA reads TGTGCCAGCAGCCAACACACTCCGGGACTAGCGGGAGGGATGAACACCGGGGAGCTGTTTTTT. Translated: CASSQHTPGLAGGMNTGELFF.

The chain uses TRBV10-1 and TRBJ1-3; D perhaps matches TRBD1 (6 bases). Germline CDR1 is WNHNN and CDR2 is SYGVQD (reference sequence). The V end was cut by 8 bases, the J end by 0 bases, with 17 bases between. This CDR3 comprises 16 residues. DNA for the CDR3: TGCGCCAGCCGCCGGTCTGGACAGTCCTCTGGAAACACCATATATTTT. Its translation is CASRRSGQSSGNTIYF.

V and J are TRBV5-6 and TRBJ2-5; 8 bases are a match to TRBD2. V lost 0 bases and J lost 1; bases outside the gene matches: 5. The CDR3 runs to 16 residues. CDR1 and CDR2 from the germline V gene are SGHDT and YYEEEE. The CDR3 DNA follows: TGTGCCAGCAGCTTGGGGCGACTAGCGTTCCAAGAGACCCAGTACTTC. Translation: CASSLGRLAFQETQYF.

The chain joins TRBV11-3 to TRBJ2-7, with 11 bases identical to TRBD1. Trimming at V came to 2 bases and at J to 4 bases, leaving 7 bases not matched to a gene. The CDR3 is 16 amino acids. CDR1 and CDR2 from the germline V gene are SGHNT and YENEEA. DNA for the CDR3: TGTGCCAGCAGCTTAACGACCGGACAGGGGGCTTACGAGCAGTACTTC. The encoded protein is CASSLTTGQGAYEQYF.

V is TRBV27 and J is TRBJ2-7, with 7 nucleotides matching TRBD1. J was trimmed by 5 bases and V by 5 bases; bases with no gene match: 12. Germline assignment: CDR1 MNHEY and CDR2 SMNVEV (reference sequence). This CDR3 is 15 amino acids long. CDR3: CASSPRDSNPHEQYF. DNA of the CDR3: TGTGCCAGCAGTCCCAGGGACAGTAACCCCCACGAGCAGTACTTC.

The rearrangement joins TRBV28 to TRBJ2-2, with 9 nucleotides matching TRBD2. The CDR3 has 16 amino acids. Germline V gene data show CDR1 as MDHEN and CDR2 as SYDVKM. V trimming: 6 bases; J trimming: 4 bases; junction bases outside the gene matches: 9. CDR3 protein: CASSRLAGRGTGELFF. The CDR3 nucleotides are TGTGCCAGCAGCCGTCTAGCGGGAAGAGGCACCGGGGAGCTGTTTTTT. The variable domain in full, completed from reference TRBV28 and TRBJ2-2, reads DVKVTQSSRYLVKRTGEKVFLECVQDMDHENMFWYRQDPGLGLRLIYFSYDVKMKEKGDIPEGYSVSREKKERFSLILESASTNQTSMYLCASSRLAGRGTGELFFGEGSRLTVL.

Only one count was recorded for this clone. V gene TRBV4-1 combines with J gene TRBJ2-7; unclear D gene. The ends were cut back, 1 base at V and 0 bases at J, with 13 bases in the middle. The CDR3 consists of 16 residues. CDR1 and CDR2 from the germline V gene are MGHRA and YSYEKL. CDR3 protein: CASSQVVYSSSYEQYF. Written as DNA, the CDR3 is TGCGCCAGCAGCCAAGTAGTCTACTCAAGCTCCTACGAGCAGTACTTC.

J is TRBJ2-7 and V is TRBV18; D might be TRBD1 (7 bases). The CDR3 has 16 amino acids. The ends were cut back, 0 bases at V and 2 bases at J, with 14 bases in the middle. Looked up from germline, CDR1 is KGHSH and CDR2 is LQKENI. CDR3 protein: CASSPPRGRDAYEQYF. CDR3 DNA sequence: TGTGCCAGCTCACCACCAAGGGGGCGGGATGCCTACGAGCAGTACTTC.

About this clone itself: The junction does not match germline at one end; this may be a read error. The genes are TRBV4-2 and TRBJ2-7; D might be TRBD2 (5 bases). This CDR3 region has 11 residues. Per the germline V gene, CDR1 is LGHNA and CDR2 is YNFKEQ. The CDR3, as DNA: TGTGCCAGCAGCCAAGATCAGCGGCTTCTTTTC. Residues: CASSQDQRLLF.

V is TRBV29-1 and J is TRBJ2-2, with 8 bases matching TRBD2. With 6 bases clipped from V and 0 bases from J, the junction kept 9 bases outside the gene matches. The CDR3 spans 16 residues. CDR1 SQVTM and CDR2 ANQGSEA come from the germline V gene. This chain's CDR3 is CSVDGLSGANTGELFF. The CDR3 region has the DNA TGCAGCGTGGATGGGCTTAGCGGGGCGAACACCGGGGAGCTGTTTTTT.

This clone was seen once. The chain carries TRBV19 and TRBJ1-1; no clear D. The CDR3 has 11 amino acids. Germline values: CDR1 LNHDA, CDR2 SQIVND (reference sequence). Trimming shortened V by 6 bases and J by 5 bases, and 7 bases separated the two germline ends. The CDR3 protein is CASSGGTEAFF. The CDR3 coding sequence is TGTGCCAGTAGCGGTGGGACTGAAGCTTTCTTT.

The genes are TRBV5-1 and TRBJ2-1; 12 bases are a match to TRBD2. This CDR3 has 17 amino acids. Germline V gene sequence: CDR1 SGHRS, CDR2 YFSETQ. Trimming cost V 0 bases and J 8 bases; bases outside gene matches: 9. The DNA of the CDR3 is TGCGCCAGCAGCTTGGAGATGGGACTAGCGGGTTCGGATGAGCAGTTCTTC. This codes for CASSLEMGLAGSDEQFF.

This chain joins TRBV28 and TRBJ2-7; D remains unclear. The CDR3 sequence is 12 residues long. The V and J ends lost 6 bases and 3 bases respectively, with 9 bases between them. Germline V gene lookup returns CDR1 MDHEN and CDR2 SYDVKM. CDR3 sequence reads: CASRREFYEQYF. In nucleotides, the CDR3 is TGTGCCAGCAGGAGAGAATTCTACGAGCAGTACTTC. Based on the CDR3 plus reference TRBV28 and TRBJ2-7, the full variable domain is DVKVTQSSRYLVKRTGEKVFLECVQDMDHENMFWYRQDPGLGLRLIYFSYDVKMKEKGDIPEGYSVSREKKERFSLILESASTNQTSMYLCASRREFYEQYFGPGTRLTVT.

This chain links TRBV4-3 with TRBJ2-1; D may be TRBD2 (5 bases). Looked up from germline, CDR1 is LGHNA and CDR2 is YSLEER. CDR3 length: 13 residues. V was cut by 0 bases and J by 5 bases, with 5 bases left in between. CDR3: CASSQDGDNEQFF. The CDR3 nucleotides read TGCGCCAGCAGCCAAGACGGGGACAATGAGCAGTTCTTC.

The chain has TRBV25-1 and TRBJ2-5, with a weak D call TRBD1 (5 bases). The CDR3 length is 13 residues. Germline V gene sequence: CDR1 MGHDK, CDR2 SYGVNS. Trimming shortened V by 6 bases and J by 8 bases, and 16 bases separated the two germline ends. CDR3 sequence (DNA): TGTGCCAGCAGCCCTGGCAGGGCCCTAACCCAGTACTTC. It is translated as CASSPGRALTQYF.

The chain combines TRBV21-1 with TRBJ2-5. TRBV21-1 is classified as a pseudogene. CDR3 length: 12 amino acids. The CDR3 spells CASVMRGETQYF. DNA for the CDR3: TGTGCCAGCGTCATGAGGGGAGAGACCCAGTACTTC.

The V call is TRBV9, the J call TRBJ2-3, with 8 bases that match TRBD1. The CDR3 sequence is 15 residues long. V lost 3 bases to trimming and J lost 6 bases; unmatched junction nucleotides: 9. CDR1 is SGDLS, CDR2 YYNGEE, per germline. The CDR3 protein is CASSAGQGRVDTQYF. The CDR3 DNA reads TGTGCCAGCAGCGCCGGACAGGGTAGGGTGGATACGCAGTATTTT.

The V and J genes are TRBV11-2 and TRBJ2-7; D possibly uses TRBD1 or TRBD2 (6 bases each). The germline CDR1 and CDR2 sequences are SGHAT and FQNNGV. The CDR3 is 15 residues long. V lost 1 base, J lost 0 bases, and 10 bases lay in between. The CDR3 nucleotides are TGTGCCAGCAGCTTAGTGGGGGGCAGCTCCTACGAGCAGTACTTC. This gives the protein CASSLVGGSSYEQYF. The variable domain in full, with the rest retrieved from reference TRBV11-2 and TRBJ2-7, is EAGVAQSPRYKIIEKRQSVAFWCNPISGHATLYWYQQILGQGPKLLIQFQNNGVVDDSQLPKDRFSAERLKGVDSTLKIQPAKLEDSAVYLCASSLVGGSSYEQYFGPGTRLTVT.